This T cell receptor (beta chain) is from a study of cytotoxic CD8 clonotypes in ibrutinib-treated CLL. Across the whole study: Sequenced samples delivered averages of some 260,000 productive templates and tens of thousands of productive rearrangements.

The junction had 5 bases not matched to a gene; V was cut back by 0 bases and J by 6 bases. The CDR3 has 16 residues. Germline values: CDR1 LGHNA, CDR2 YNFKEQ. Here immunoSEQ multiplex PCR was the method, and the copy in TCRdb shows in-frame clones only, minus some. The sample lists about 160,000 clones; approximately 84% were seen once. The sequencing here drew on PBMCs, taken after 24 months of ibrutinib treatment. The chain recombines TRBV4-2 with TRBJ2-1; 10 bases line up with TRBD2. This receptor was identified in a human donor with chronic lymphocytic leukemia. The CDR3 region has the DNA TGTGCCAGCAGCCAAGATAGGTCTAGCGGGGGCAATGAGCAGTTCTTC. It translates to CASSQDRSSGGNEQFF.